These 8 T cell receptor beta chains originate from one sample sequenced in a study of lymphopenia after photon versus proton radiotherapy. The data were produced by immunoSEQ multiplex PCR, yet TCRdb's version contains in-frame clones alone and is incomplete. The data hold fewer than 25,000 clones, with 84% observed a single time. The starting material was peripheral blood, obtained from a patient treated with photon-based radiotherapy. These receptor sequences come from a man aged 35-49 years with gastric cancer.

The chain links TRBV9 to TRBJ1-6; D not resolved. The V gene lost 4 bases and the J gene lost 0 bases, with 11 bases spanning the gap. The CDR3 contains 16 residues. Germline assignment: CDR1 SGDLS and CDR2 YYNGEE. CDR3: CASSLTMSSYNSPLHF. As DNA, the CDR3 is TGTGCCAGCAGCCTTACGATGAGCTCCTATAATTCACCCCTCCACTTT.

Remarks on this clone: Possible read error: a much larger clone is one base away. J is TRBJ1-3 and V is TRBV7-2, with D unresolved. V was trimmed by 5 bases and J by 1 base, leaving 3 bases between them. From germline, CDR1 is SGHTA and CDR2 FQGNSA. CDR3 length: 12 residues. CDR3 sequence (DNA): TGTACCAGCAGCCCATCTGGAAACACCATATATTTT. Its translation is CTSSPSGNTIYF.

As to this clone: A much bigger clone sits one base away, suggesting this may be a read error. The chain links TRBV2 to TRBJ1-5, with 8 positions matching TRBD1. Unmatched junction bases numbered 4, after V lost 6 bases and J lost 3 bases. The germline V gene has CDR1 SNHLY and CDR2 FYNNEI. The CDR3 contains 14 residues. This CDR3 reads CASRRGQANQPQHF. Written as DNA, the CDR3 is TGTGCCAGCAGGAGGGGACAGGCCAATCAGCCCCAGCATTTT.

The genes are TRBV10-3 and TRBJ1-1, with 7 bases aligning to TRBD1. The V gene end was trimmed by 4 bases and the J gene end by 5 bases; junction bases not matched to a gene: 10. The germline CDR1 and CDR2 sequences are ENHRY and SYGVKD. This CDR3 spans 15 amino acids. The chain's CDR3 is CAISAGRGTRTEAFF. DNA of the CDR3: TGTGCCATCAGTGCTGGCAGGGGGACGAGGACTGAAGCTTTCTTT.

The rearrangement uses TRBV5-1 and TRBJ2-5; D is uncertain. Trimming took 7 bases from V and 2 from J, leaving 12 bases between them. CDR1 is SGHRS and CDR2 is YFSETQ in the germline V gene. This CDR3 is 13 amino acids long. CDR3 amino acids: CASAPLRQETQYF. The CDR3 DNA is TGCGCCAGCGCCCCCCTTAGGCAAGAGACCCAGTACTTC.

This clone has a handful of counts. The chain links TRBV7-2 to TRBJ1-2; D gene uncertain. From germline, CDR1 is SGHTA and CDR2 FQGNSA. V lost 0 bases, J lost 4 bases, and 9 bases lay in between. The CDR3 length is 14 residues. CDR3 coding DNA: TGTGCCAGCAGCTTAGCACCAGCCTCCTATGGCTACACCTTC. Residues: CASSLAPASYGYTF.

The chain combines TRBV30 with TRBJ2-7; no firm D call. V was pared by 8 bases and J by 5 bases, with 13 bases between. The CDR3 runs 11 residues. CDR1 and CDR2 (germline): GTSNPN, SVGIG (reference sequence). CDR3 region: CASRETHEQYF. The CDR3 bases are TGTGCCAGCCGAGAAACCCACGAGCAGTACTTC.

The chain employs TRBV5-1 and TRBJ1-2; possible D gene TRBD1, 5 bases. The ends were cut back, 2 bases at V and 4 bases at J, with 15 bases in the middle. The germline V gene encodes CDR1 SGHRS and CDR2 YFSETQ. The CDR3 covers 15 residues. DNA of the CDR3: TGCGCCAGCAGCTTCGAGCCGGGGGTCCGCTATGGCTACACCTTC. It specifies CASSFEPGVRYGYTF.